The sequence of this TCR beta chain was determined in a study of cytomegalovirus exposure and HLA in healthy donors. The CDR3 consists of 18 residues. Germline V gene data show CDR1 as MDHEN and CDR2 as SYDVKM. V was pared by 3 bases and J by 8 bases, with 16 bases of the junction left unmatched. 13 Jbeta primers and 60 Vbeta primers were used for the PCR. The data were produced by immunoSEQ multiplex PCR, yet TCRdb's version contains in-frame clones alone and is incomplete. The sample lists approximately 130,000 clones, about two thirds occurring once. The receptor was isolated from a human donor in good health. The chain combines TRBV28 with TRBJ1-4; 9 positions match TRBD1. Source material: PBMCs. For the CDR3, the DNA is TGTGCCAGCAGTTTTTATTGGGGACCGGGACAGGGAGGGGAAAAACTGTTTTTT. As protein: CASSFYWGPGQGGEKLFF.